This entry describes one T cell receptor (beta chain). The antigen it recognizes is unknown. Base-call qualities are not available, and no considerably larger clone is one nucleotide away. Other DNA sequences from this sample encode an identical CDR3 as well. Using the deep immunoSEQ assay, TCR CDR3 regions were amplified from genomic DNA by multiplex PCR. Extracted genomic DNA from each cell subset was spread evenly across all wells of several immunoSEQ 96-well plates, with each plate serving as a replicate. For sorted subsets, each replicate PCR was loaded with around 200 ng genomic DNA, equivalent to approximately 33,000 T cell genomes. Purified libraries were quantified with a Qubit 3.0 fluorometer, sized on a Bioanalyzer 2100, and re-quantified with the KAPA Library Quantification kit. Every immunoSEQ 96-well plate was sequenced on a separate single-read 150-cycle Illumina NextSeq 550 flow cell. In the source study's methods: The immunoSEQ output contained only junctional sequences without quality scores, so filtering could not match that applied to full-length reads. Sequences were annotated with PyIR, a Python wrapper for IgBLAST v1.9, using IMGT germline references to assign V/J genes and CDR3. Reads were removed for weak V/J assignments (E-value above 1e-6), missing CDR3, stop codons, out-of-frame junctions, or ambiguous translated residues. V3J clonotypes were defined as sequences sharing the same inferred V gene, J gene, and CDR3 amino acid sequence. Percentage overlap between repertoires was computed as shared unique clonotypes divided by the size of the smaller repertoire. RTK rarefaction, the Chao1 estimator, and Recon v2.1 estimates of unobserved clonotypes were used to assess repertoire richness. Generation probabilities were computed with OLGA for all TCRbeta clonotypes obtained by the gDNA method from four donors. TCRdb carries this immuneACCESS record with in-frame sequences only. Its versions omit some clonotypes, under half of them owing to an unresolved V gene in the studies checked, with the rest unexplained. The V and J calls and the clone size are those of that table, but D and trimming were determined from the DNA. The sample table lists around 550,000 clones, around 95% of them with a count of one. Approximately 0.11% of the sample comes from the top ten.

This sample is drawn from a study of shared clonotypes between healthy human individuals (dated by TCRdb to 2018 to 2020). Study-wide context: The cohort included three men and two women between 18 and 49 years of age. For each donor, CD4 naive and CD4 memory were each run on three plates, CD8 naive on two plates, and CD8 memory on one plate. The study deeply sequenced blood TCR repertoires of five healthy adults to estimate repertoire size and the extent of clonotype sharing between individuals. To increase sequencing depth and limit assay-specific biases, TCR repertoire library preparation and sequencing were carried out by different laboratories using diverse techniques. Between about 0.9 and 10 billion PBMCs per donor were obtained by leukapheresis.

CD8 naive samples were obtained by positive selection for CCR7 among CD45RO-negative cells, yielding a CD45RA+CCR7+ population from which TemRA cells were excluded. The donors were healthy, HIV-negative adults with no recently reported acute infections or vaccinations. Only Caucasian adults living in Nashville, Tennessee, USA were represented among the donors. Blood was collected by leukapheresis, and PBMCs were isolated by Ficoll-Histopaque density gradient centrifugation and then cryopreserved in liquid nitrogen vapor phase. Purity and quantity of every magnetically sorted T cell population were checked by analytical flow cytometry. Each sorted fraction had its genomic DNA isolated and then quantified by UV absorbance on a Nanodrop 2000c. Summary of the overall study and its limitations: Sampling was restricted to blood, and TCR repertoires in tissues likely differ from the TCR repertoires found in blood. The small number of donors limited the genetic and exposure-history diversity represented. When a handful of donors were compared, the shared fraction of clonotypes was around 5% for naive CD4, 3.5% to 4% for naive CD8, 2.3% for memory CD4, and about 0.36% for memory CD8. Rarefaction of sorted-subset datasets indicated incomplete sequencing despite the large sequencing depth. Estimated clonotype richness was generally larger for naive than for memory subsets. Compared with non-shared clonotypes, the clonotypes found in all four sorted-subset donors had higher generation probabilities. Pairwise subsampling led to the expectation that sequencing depth would affect the degree of clonotype sharing among donors.

CDR1 and CDR2 (MDHEN, SYDVKM) derive from the germline V gene. The trim is 6 bases for V and 1 base for J, with a gap of 9 bases between the germline ends. The CDR3 has 13 amino acids, counting the end cysteine and phenylalanine. Left in the record is the CDR3 DNA by itself, 39 bases read in frame from the first base. Recombination joined TRBV28 with TRBJ1-1, with a tentative D gene TRBD1 over 5 matching bases. What was sequenced was naive CD8+ T cells sorted from blood. The cell subset or site label on this specimen signifies: CD45RA+CCR7+. This clonotype originated in a woman in her 30s in good health. In nucleotides, the sequence is TGTGCCAGCAGCCCCACAGGGAACACTGAAGCTTTCTTT. It translates as CASSPTGNTEAFF.